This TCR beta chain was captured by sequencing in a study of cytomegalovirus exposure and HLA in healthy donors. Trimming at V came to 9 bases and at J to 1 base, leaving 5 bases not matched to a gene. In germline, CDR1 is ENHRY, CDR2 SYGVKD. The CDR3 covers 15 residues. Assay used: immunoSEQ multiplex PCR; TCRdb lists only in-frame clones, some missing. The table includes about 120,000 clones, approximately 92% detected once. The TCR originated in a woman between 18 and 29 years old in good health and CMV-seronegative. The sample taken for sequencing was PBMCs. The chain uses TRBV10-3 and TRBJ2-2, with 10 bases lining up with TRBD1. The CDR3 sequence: CAILTGGGNTGELFF. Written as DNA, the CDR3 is TGTGCCATTCTGACAGGGGGCGGGAACACCGGGGAGCTGTTTTTT.